This T cell receptor (beta chain) was recovered during a study of T cells in localized non-small cell lung cancer. A remark on this clone: The antigen is undetermined.

The ends were cut back, 0 bases at V and 7 bases at J, with 9 bases in the middle. The length of the CDR3 is 14 residues. Germline-derived CDR1 and CDR2 are MNHNY and SVGAGI (reference sequence). Profiled with immunoSEQ multiplex PCR; TCRdb holds only in-frame clones, not every one. This repertoire shows more than 70,000 clones, 84% found once; its top ten account for about 2.7%. Study results and caveats: Uninvolved adjacent lung showed peak T cell clonality, exceeding tumor. A median of around 60 clones ranked among the top 100 in tumor appeared in adjacent lung.

The input for sequencing was peripheral blood, taken before any cancer treatment. The receptor was derived from a man aged 40 to 70 with stage I lung adenocarcinoma. The chain joins TRBV6-6 to TRBJ1-4; D unresolved. CDR3 in amino acids: CASSYSGWVEKLFF. The CDR3 DNA follows: TGTGCCAGCAGTTACTCAGGCTGGGTTGAAAAACTGTTTTTT.